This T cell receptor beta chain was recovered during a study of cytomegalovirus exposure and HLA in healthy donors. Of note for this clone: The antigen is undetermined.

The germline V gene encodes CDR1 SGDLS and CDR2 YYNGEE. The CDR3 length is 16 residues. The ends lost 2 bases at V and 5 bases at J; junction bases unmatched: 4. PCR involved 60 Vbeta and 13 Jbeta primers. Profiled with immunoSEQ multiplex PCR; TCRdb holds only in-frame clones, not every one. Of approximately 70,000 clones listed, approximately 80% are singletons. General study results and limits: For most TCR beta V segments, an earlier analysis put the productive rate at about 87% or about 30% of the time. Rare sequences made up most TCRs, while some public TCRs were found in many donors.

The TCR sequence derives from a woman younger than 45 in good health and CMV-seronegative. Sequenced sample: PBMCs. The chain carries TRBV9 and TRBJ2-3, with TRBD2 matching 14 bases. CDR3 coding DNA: TGTGCCAGCAGCGTTGGGACTAGCGGGGGTTTAGATACGCAGTATTTT. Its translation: CASSVGTSGGLDTQYF.